The next 15 T cell receptor beta chains were all read from a single sample in a study of HIV-infected patients and healthy controls. Using its own MiXCR run on the 5' RACE reads, TCRdb lists one record per CDR3 protein. The data contain about 63,000 distinct CDR3 sequences, around 17% of them singletons. The sequenced material came from CD4+ T cells from blood. These receptors were collected from a human donor in good health.

The rearrangement links TRBV27 to TRBJ2-7; the D gene could be TRBD1 or TRBD2 (6 bases each). Trimming removed 8 bases at V and 3 bases at J, with 20 bases between. CDR3 length: 15 residues. Germline V lookup: CDR1 MNHEY, CDR2 SMNVEV (reference sequence). The CDR3: CASRGSSEGDYEQYF. For the CDR3, the DNA is TGTGCCAGCCGGGGGTCTAGCGAGGGGGACTACGAGCAGTACTTC.

The CDR3 bases are TGTGCCAGCAGCGTAGGACAGGTTAATGAAAAACTGTTTTTT. It translates to CASSVGQVNEKLFF. The chain uses TRBV9 and TRBJ1-4; weak D call: TRBD1 (6 bases). There are 14 residues in the CDR3. CDR1 and CDR2 (germline): SGDLS, YYNGEE. The V end was cut by 0 bases, the J end by 4 bases, with 7 bases between.

This clonotype was observed a handful of times. This sequence joins TRBV3-1 and TRBJ1-2, with 9 bases lining up with TRBD1. Germline CDR1 LGHDT, CDR2 YNNKEL (reference sequence). The J segment lost 5 bases and the V segment lost 0 bases, leaving 4 bases of the junction unmatched. The CDR3 contains 15 residues. The CDR3: CASSQDGTGRYGYTF. CDR3 in DNA: TGTGCCAGCAGCCAAGATGGGACAGGGCGGTATGGCTACACCTTC.

The chain couples TRBV30 to TRBJ2-7, with D unclear. This CDR3 contains 12 residues. The germline CDR1 and CDR2 sequences are GTSNPN and SVGIG (reference sequence). Deletions cut 0 bases from V and 5 bases from J, with 8 bases between. DNA of the CDR3: TGTGCCTGGAGTGTACTCCGAGACGAGCAGTACTTC. Protein: CAWSVLRDEQYF.

This clonotype was counted between two and nine times. The chain carries TRBV29-1 and TRBJ1-1; TRBD1 agrees at 7 bases. Germline trimming cut 7 bases from V and 3 bases from J; bases unmatched to any gene: 17. Germline CDR1 and CDR2: SQVTM and ANQGSEA. This CDR3 contains 16 residues. The CDR3 sequence is CSGMRGTAKWYTEAFF. In nucleotides, the CDR3 is TGCAGCGGAATGCGGGGGACAGCTAAGTGGTACACTGAAGCTTTCTTT.

This clonotype has only a few counts. V is TRBV20-1 and J is TRBJ2-3, with TRBD2 identical over 7 bases. Trimming removed 1 base from V and 1 base from J; junction bases left unmatched: 8. This CDR3 has 16 amino acids. Germline lookup yields CDR1 DFQATT and CDR2 SNEGSKA (reference sequence). The DNA of the CDR3 is TGCAGTGCTAGAGTCCCGATTGCGGGGGGCACAGATACGCAGTATTTT. It yields the protein CSARVPIAGGTDTQYF.

The V gene is TRBV6-2 or TRBV6-3, the J gene TRBJ2-1; TRBD2 agrees at 13 bases. The V gene's germline CDR1 is MNHEY and CDR2 SVGEGT. The junction had 8 bases not matched to a gene; V was cut back by 6 bases and J by 9 bases. CDR3 length: 15 residues. CDR3 DNA: TGTGCCAGCAGAAGGGGGACTAGCGGGGATCGTGAGCAGTTCTTC. Its translation: CASRRGTSGDREQFF.

This clonotype was detected a few times. J is TRBJ1-2 and V is TRBV2; D call uncertain. V lost 5 bases and J 4 bases, leaving 11 bases between the germline ends. The CDR3 is 13 amino acids. Germline V lookup: CDR1 SNHLY, CDR2 FYNNEI. Here the CDR3 reads CASSISNPYGYTF. The DNA of the CDR3 is TGTGCCAGCAGTATCAGTAACCCCTATGGCTACACCTTC.

This clonotype was counted many times. CDR3 region: CASSFRQGGGKLFF. CDR3 sequence (DNA): TGTGCCAGCAGCTTCCGGCAGGGGGGCGGAAAACTGTTTTTT. The rearrangement uses TRBV6-2 or TRBV6-3 and TRBJ1-4, with 7 bases that match TRBD1. The CDR3 is 14 residues long. After removal of 6 bases from V and 10 bases from J, the junction contained 11 bases not matched to a gene. CDR1 is MNHEY, CDR2 SVGEGT, per germline.

This clonotype has a handful of counts. The junction differs from germline at one of its ends, possibly a read error. The chain is built from TRBV7-7 and TRBJ2-5; D gene uncertain. CDR3 size: 12 residues. Germline CDR1 is SSHAT and CDR2 is FNYEAQ (reference sequence). CDR3 DNA: TGTGCTAGCAGCCCAAATAGTGAGACCCAGTACTTC. It codes for CASSPNSETQYF.

This clonotype was recorded many times. The rearrangement joins TRBV12-3 or TRBV12-4 to TRBJ2-2; 8 bases agree with TRBD1. The CDR3 is made up of 17 amino acids. J gave up 0 bases and V 8 bases, and 11 bases lay outside the gene matches. The CDR3 here is CASLRPRTGSNTGELFF. The CDR3 bases are TGTGCCAGCCTACGCCCACGGACAGGGTCGAACACCGGGGAGCTGTTTTTT.

The CDR3 DNA reads as TGTGCCAGCAGTGACGGGCCTTCGAACTCCTACGAGCAGTACTTC. Its translation: CASSDGPSNSYEQYF. This chain links TRBV25-1 with TRBJ2-7; D uncertain. The V gene's germline CDR1 is MGHDK and CDR2 SYGVNS. The CDR3 sequence is 15 residues long. The germline V and J ends were trimmed by 3 bases and 0 bases, with 12 bases remaining between them.

The sample holds a few counts of this clonotype. The V gene is TRBV7-2, the J gene TRBJ2-7; the D gene is possibly TRBD1 (6 bases). CDR3 length: 14 amino acids. Germline loops: CDR1 SGHTA, CDR2 FQGNSA. V gave up 2 bases and J gave up 2 bases, with 10 bases separating them. The CDR3, as DNA: TGTGCCAGCAGCTTAATTAGGGGGACCTACGAGCAGTACTTC. It is translated as CASSLIRGTYEQYF. Combining the CDR3 with reference TRBV7-2 and TRBJ2-7 gives the whole variable domain GAGVSQSPSNKVTEKGKDVELRCDPISGHTALYWYRQSLGQGLEFLIYFQGNSAPDKSGLPSDRFSAERTGGSVSTLTIQRTQQEDSAVYLCASSLIRGTYEQYFGPGTRLTVT.

This clonotype was detected ten times or more. The junction departs from germline at one end; a sequencing error may be responsible. The V and J genes are TRBV29-1 and TRBJ2-3; 7 nucleotides agree with TRBD1. This CDR3 contains 8 residues. The germline V gene encodes CDR1 SQVTM and CDR2 ANQGSEA. The CDR3 DNA reads as TGCAGCGTTAGCACAGGGGAGTTT. This translates into CSVSTGEF.

This clonotype has at least ten counts. The CDR3 nucleotides are TGTGCCAGCAGCCAAACCCTCTCTGGCTACACCTTC. Protein product: CASSQTLSGYTF. The chain is built from TRBV14 and TRBJ1-2, with D uncertain. CDR1 is SGHDN and CDR2 is FVKESK in the germline V gene. The CDR3 consists of 12 residues. V was cut by 2 bases and J by 7 bases, with 8 bases left in between.